This TCR beta chain was recorded in a study of vaccination effects on CD4 cells after COVID-19. Germline lookup yields CDR1 GTSNPN and CDR2 SVGIG (reference sequence). V lost 4 bases and J lost 3, with 13 bases in between. The CDR3 has 14 residues. Generated by immunoSEQ multiplex PCR, the TCRdb table keeps only in-frame clones and is missing some. This sample has 55,000 to 65,000 clones; roughly 81% occur once, and the top ten carry 2% to 2.5%. Before any sequencing was done, the ViraFEST assay used viral peptide pools to expand antigen-specific CD4+ T cells. The culture ran for roughly 10 days before CD4+ T cells were isolated. Points on this clone: Its antigen is undetermined.

Sequencing used CD4+ T cells from PBMCs cultured with HCoV-229E spike peptides, obtained before COVID-19 vaccination. The TCR comes from a human donor who received a COVID-19 vaccine. The rearrangement uses TRBV30 and TRBJ1-5; perhaps TRBD1 as D (5 bases). The CDR3 DNA sequence: TGTGCCTGGAATGGGGGTTTGGTCAATCAGCCCCAGCATTTT. Protein product: CAWNGGLVNQPQHF. Full variable domain (outside the CDR3, taken from reference TRBV30 and TRBJ1-5): SQTIHQWPATLVQPVGSPLSLECTVEGTSNPNLYWYRQAAGRGLQLLFYSVGIGQISSEVPQNLSASRPQDRQFILSSKKLLLSDSGFYLCAWNGGLVNQPQHFGDGTRLSIL.